This entry lists 15 T cell receptor beta chains sequenced from one sample in a study of T cells after yellow fever vaccination (dated by TCRdb to the late 2010s). Library preparation used 5' RACE. The instrument given in TCRdb is Illumina HiSeq 2500. The public reads were quality trimmed at Q25 with fastp and then assembled into clones with MiXCR by TCRdb, keeping productive beta chains. All rows with the same CDR3 protein become a single entry with the most common DNA and genes. The sample data list 40,000 to 55,000 distinct CDR3 sequences, and more than 6.5% of these were observed just once. Clones ranked in the top ten supply 24% of the sample. This specimen's treatment or condition label, interpreted: live attenuated yellow fever vaccine strain. Here the sequenced sample was CD8+ T cells not binding an NS4B(214-222) dextramer, sorted from PBMCs, taken about 41 days after the first yellow fever vaccination. This specimen's cell subset or site label, interpreted: NS4B epitope dextramer-negative CD8 T cells. The receptor set was obtained from a man younger than 35 who received the YFV17D yellow fever vaccine.

As to this clonotype: A much bigger clone sits one base away, suggesting this may be a read error. This chain links TRBV20-1 with TRBJ2-7, with a weak D call TRBD1 (6 bases). The germline gives CDR1 DFQATT, CDR2 SNEGSKA (reference sequence). The CDR3 has 14 residues. V was cut by 1 base and J by 0 bases, with 10 bases left in between. The CDR3 nucleotides are TGCAGTGCTAGAGGACAGGCCAGCTCCTACGAGCAGTACTTC. Amino acid sequence: CSARGQASSYEQYF.

This clonotype was picked up a small number of times. This chain connects TRBV7-2 to TRBJ1-1, with unresolved D. With 0 bases removed from V and 10 bases from J, the gap between germline ends came to 9 bases. The CDR3 has 12 residues. Germline V CDR1 and CDR2: SGHTA, FQGNSA. Here the CDR3 reads CASSLATALAFF. Here the CDR3 DNA reads TGTGCCAGCAGCTTAGCCACAGCACTAGCTTTCTTT.

J is TRBJ2-1 and V is TRBV14; D gene uncertain. This CDR3 region has 12 residues. CDR1 and CDR2 from the germline V gene are SGHDN and FVKESK. V was pared by 4 bases and J by 8 bases, with 9 bases between. This CDR3 reads CASSLNCYEQFF. The DNA for the CDR3 is TGTGCCAGCAGCCTGAACTGCTATGAGCAGTTCTTC.

This clonotype was picked up many times. V gene TRBV7-6 combines with J gene TRBJ2-1; D ambiguous. V was cut by 2 bases and J by 5 bases, with 13 bases left in between. Germline-derived CDR1 and CDR2 are SGHVS and FNYEAQ. CDR3 length equals 15 residues. The CDR3 region is CASSLWVSRNNEQFF. As DNA, the CDR3 is TGTGCCAGCAGCTTATGGGTCAGCCGGAACAATGAGCAGTTCTTC. Full variable domain (outside the CDR3, taken from reference TRBV7-6 and TRBJ2-1): GAGVSQSPRYKVTKRGQDVALRCDPISGHVSLYWYRQALGQGPEFLTYFNYEAQQDKSGLPNDRFSAERPEGSISTLTIQRTEQRDSAMYRCASSLWVSRNNEQFFGPGTRLTVL.

This clonotype was seen more than once but under ten times. The chain carries TRBV4-1 and TRBJ1-4, with D uncertain. Deletions cut 4 bases from V and 4 bases from J, with 22 bases between. CDR1 and CDR2 (germline): MGHRA, YSYEKL. The CDR3 spans 18 residues. In nucleotides, the CDR3 is TGCGCCAGCAGCCCCTACATACCCCGGGAGAGCCATAATGAAAAACTGTTTTTT. This encodes CASSPYIPRESHNEKLFF.

The chain is built from TRBV7-6 and TRBJ2-1; TRBD2 matches 9 bases. V gave up 5 bases and J gave up 1 base; unmatched junction bases: 6. This CDR3 has 16 amino acids. The germline CDR1 and CDR2 sequences are SGHVS and FNYEAQ. CDR3 in amino acids: CASSTQAGGSYNEQFF. The CDR3 DNA reads as TGTGCCAGCAGCACTCAGGCGGGGGGGTCCTACAATGAGCAGTTCTTC.

The chain has TRBV7-9 and TRBJ2-1; no clear D gene. This CDR3 contains 11 residues. Germline loops: CDR1 SEHNR, CDR2 FQNEAQ (reference sequence). V shed 5 bases and J shed 9 bases, with 8 bases lying between them. CDR3 sequence: CASSNGGEQFF. The CDR3 nucleotides read TGTGCCAGCAGCAATGGCGGTGAGCAGTTCTTC. Complete variable domain (other parts from reference TRBV7-9 and TRBJ2-1): DTGVSQNPRHKITKRGQNVTFRCDPISEHNRLYWYRQTLGQGPEFLTYFQNEAQLEKSRLLSDRFSAERPKGSFSTLEIQRTEQGDSAMYLCASSNGGEQFFGPGTRLTVL.

This clonotype was seen a handful of times. The rearrangement links TRBV5-1 to TRBJ1-1, with 8 bases fitting TRBD1. The V segment lost 2 bases and the J segment 6 bases; nucleotides outside the gene matches: 9. CDR3 size: 15 residues. Germline CDR1 SGHRS, CDR2 YFSETQ. DNA for the CDR3: TGCGCCAGCAGCTTAGACAGGGGATTAAGCCCTGAAGCTTTCTTT. It yields the protein CASSLDRGLSPEAFF.

This clonotype was picked up many times. The rearrangement links TRBV4-2 to TRBJ2-1; 11 positions match TRBD2. This CDR3 region has 17 residues. V was clipped by 2 bases and J by 4 bases; unmatched bases: 7. Germline V gene data show CDR1 as LGHNA and CDR2 as YNFKEQ. The CDR3 sequence is CASSQNLAGGLYNEQFF. DNA for the CDR3: TGTGCCAGCAGCCAAAACTTAGCGGGGGGGTTGTACAATGAGCAGTTCTTC.

This clonotype was counted at least ten times. CDR3 residues: CASSLSGRGDQPQHF. CDR3 nucleotide sequence: TGTGCCAGCAGTTTATCGGGCAGGGGTGACCAGCCCCAGCATTTT. The V gene is TRBV27, the J gene TRBJ1-5, with D perhaps TRBD1 (6 bases). Germline CDR1 reads MNHEY; CDR2 reads SMNVEV (reference sequence). This CDR3 is 15 amino acids long. Trimming removed 0 bases from V and 7 bases from J, with 13 bases in between.

In its sample, this clonotype was seen many times. The rearrangement links TRBV7-9 to TRBJ2-4; tentatively, D is TRBD1 (6 bases). Trimming pared 5 bases from V and 9 bases from J, leaving 14 bases between. Germline assignment: CDR1 SEHNR and CDR2 FQNEAQ (reference sequence). The CDR3 extends over 13 amino acids. CDR3 nucleotides: TGTGCCAGCAGCCCACAGGGACAAACCATTCAGTACTTC. The encoded protein is CASSPQGQTIQYF.

This clonotype has ten or more counts. The genes are TRBV9 and TRBJ2-7, with TRBD1 matching over 9 bases. The germline gives CDR1 SGDLS, CDR2 YYNGEE. Trimming at V came to 3 bases and at J to 7 bases, leaving 5 bases not matched to a gene. The CDR3 extends over 13 amino acids. Here the CDR3 reads CASSAYGTGEQYF. The CDR3 DNA reads as TGTGCCAGCAGCGCATACGGGACAGGGGAGCAGTACTTC.

V is TRBV4-1 and J is TRBJ2-7, with D uncertain. The CDR3 extends over 14 amino acids. V was clipped by 0 bases and J by 3 bases, with 9 bases between them. Germline-derived CDR1 and CDR2 are MGHRA and YSYEKL. CDR3 DNA sequence: TGCGCCAGCAGCCAAGACCCTGGGGTCTACGAGCAGTACTTC. Its translation is CASSQDPGVYEQYF.

The chain joins TRBV5-1 to TRBJ1-1; D unclear. The CDR3 contains 16 residues. In germline, CDR1 is SGHRS, CDR2 YFSETQ. The V and J ends lost 4 bases and 1 base respectively, with 17 bases between them. The CDR3 coding sequence is TGCGCCAGCAGCCCTATCTCCGCAACAGCGAACACTGAAGCTTTCTTT. It is translated as CASSPISATANTEAFF. The variable domain in full, completed from reference TRBV5-1 and TRBJ1-1, reads KAGVTQTPRYLIKTRGQQVTLSCSPISGHRSVSWYQQTPGQGLQFLFEYFSETQRNKGNFPGRFSGRQFSNSRSEMNVSTLELGDSALYLCASSPISATANTEAFFGQGTRLTVV.

This clonotype showed up many times. The rearrangement uses TRBV6-5 and TRBJ2-2, with D maybe TRBD2 (5 bases). The germline gives CDR1 MNHEY, CDR2 SVGAGI. CDR3 length equals 14 residues. V was clipped by 2 bases and J by 6 bases, with 10 bases between them. CDR3 residues: CASSYPRGAGELFF. CDR3 sequence (DNA): TGTGCCAGCAGTTACCCACGGGGAGCCGGGGAGCTGTTTTTT.